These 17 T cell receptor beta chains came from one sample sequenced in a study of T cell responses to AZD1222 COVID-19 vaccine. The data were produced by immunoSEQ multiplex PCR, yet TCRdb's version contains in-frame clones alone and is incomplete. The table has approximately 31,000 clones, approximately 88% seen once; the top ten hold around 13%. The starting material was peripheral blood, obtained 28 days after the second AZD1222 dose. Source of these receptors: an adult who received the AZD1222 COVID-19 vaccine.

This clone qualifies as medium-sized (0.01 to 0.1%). The CDR3 here is CASKDGRSNEKLFF. The CDR3 bases are TGTGCCAGTAAGGACGGCAGGAGTAATGAAAAACTGTTTTTT. This chain uses TRBV19 with TRBJ1-4; no firm D call. V lost 7 bases and J lost 4, with 13 bases in between. Germline CDR1 is LNHDA and CDR2 is SQIVND (reference sequence). The CDR3 is made up of 14 amino acids. Full variable domain (outside the CDR3, taken from reference TRBV19 and TRBJ1-4): DGGITQSPKYLFRKEGQNVTLSCEQNLNHDAMYWYRQDPGQGLRLIYYSQIVNDFQKGDIAEGYSVSREKKESFPLTVTSAQKNPTAFYLCASKDGRSNEKLFFGSGTQLSVL.

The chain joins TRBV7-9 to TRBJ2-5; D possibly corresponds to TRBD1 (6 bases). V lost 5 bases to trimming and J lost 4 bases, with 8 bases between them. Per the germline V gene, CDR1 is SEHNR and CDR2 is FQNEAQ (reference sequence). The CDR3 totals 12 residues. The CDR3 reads CASSPRGETQYF. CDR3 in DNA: TGTGCCAGCAGCCCCAGGGGAGAGACCCAGTACTTC.

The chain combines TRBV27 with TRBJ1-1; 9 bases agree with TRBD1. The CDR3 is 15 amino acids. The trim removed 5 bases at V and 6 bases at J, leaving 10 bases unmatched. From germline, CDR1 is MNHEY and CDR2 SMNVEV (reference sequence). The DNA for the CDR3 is TGTGCCAGCAGTCCAGGGACAGGGAATAGGGCTGAAGCTTTCTTT. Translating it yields CASSPGTGNRAEAFF.

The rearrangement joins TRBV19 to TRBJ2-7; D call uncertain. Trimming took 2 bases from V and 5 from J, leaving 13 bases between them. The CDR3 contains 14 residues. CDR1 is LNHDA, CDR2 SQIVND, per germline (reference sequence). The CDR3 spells CASSIQASVDEQYF. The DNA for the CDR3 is TGTGCCAGTAGTATACAGGCGTCGGTGGACGAGCAGTACTTC.

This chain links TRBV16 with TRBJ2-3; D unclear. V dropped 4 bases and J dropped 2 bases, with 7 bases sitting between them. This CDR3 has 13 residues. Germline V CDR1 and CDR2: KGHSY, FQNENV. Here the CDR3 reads CASSLQPTDTQYF. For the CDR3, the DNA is TGTGCCAGCAGCCTTCAACCCACAGATACGCAGTATTTT. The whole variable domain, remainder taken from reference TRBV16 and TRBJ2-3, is GEEVAQTPKHLVRGEGQKAKLYCAPIKGHSYVFWYQQVLKNEFKFLISFQNENVFDETGMPKERFSAKCLPNSPCSLEIQATKLEDSAVYFCASSLQPTDTQYFGPGTRLTVL.

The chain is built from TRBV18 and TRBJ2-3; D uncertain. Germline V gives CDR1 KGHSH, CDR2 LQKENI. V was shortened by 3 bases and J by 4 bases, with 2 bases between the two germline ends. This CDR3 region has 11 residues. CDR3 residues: CASSPSDTQYF. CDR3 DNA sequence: TGTGCCAGCTCACCGTCAGATACGCAGTATTTT.

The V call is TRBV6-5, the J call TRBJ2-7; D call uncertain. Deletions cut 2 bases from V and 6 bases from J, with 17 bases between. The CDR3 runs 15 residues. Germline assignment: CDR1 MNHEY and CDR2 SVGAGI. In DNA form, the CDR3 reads TGTGCCAGCAGTTACGGGCCGGCGCCCGACCGCGAGCAGTACTTC. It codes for CASSYGPAPDREQYF.

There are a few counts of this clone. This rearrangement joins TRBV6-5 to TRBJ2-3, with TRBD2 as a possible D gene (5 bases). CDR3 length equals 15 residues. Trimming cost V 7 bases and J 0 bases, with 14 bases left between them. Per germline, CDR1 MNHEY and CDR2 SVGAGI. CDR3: CASTRVVDSTDTQYF. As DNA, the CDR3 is TGTGCCAGCACGCGGGTCGTTGATAGCACAGATACGCAGTATTTT.

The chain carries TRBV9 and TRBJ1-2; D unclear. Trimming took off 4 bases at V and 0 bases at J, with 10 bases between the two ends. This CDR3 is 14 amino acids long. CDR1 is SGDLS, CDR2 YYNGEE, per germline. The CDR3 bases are TGTGCCAGCAGCCCCCGGGAGACTAACTATGGCTACACCTTC. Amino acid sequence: CASSPRETNYGYTF.

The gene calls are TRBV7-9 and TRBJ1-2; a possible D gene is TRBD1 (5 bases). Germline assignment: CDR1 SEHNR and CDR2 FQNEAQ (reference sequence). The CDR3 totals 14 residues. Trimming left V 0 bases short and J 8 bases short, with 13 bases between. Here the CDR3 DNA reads TGTGCCAGCAGCTTAGCTGGGACCCGAGGAGGCTACACCTTC. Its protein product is CASSLAGTRGGYTF.

The CDR3 loop is CASSFGGGKTDTQYF. The CDR3 region has the DNA TGTGCCAGCAGCTTTGGCGGGGGGAAGACAGATACGCAGTATTTT. The V and J genes are TRBV5-4 and TRBJ2-3; TRBD2 matches at 8 bases. Germline V gene data show CDR1 as SGHNT and CDR2 as YYREEE (reference sequence). This CDR3 region has 15 residues. Unmatched junction bases numbered 5, after V lost 2 bases and J lost 3 bases. The whole variable domain, filled in from reference TRBV5-4 and TRBJ2-3, reads ETGVTQSPTHLIKTRGQQVTLRCSSQSGHNTVSWYQQALGQGPQFIFQYYREEENGRGNFPPRFSGLQFPNYSSELNVNALELDDSALYLCASSFGGGKTDTQYFGPGTRLTVL.

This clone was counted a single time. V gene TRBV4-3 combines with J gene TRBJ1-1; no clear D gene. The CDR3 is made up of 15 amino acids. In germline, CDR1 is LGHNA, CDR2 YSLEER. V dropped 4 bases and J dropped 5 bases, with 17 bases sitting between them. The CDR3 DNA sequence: TGCGCCAGCAGCCGAAAGAGTACGGGCGAAACTGAAGCTTTCTTT. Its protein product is CASSRKSTGETEAFF.

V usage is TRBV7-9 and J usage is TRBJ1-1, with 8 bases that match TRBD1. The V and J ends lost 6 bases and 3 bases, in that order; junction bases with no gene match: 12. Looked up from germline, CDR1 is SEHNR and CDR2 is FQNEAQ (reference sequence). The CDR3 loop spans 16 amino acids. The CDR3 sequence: CASRWGAGGRDTEAFF. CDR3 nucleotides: TGTGCCAGCAGGTGGGGCGCAGGGGGCAGGGACACTGAAGCTTTCTTT.

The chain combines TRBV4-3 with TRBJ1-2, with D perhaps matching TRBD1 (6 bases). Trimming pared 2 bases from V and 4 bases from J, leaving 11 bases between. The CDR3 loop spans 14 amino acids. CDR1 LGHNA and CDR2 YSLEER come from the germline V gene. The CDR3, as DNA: TGCGCCAGCAGCCAAAACGACAGGAGCTATGGCTACACCTTC. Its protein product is CASSQNDRSYGYTF.

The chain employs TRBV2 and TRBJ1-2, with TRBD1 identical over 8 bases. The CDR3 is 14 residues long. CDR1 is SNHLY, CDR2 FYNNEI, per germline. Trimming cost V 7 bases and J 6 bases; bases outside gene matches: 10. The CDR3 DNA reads TGTGCCAGCACTCCCGGACAGGGAGTGCATGGCTACACCTTC. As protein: CASTPGQGVHGYTF.

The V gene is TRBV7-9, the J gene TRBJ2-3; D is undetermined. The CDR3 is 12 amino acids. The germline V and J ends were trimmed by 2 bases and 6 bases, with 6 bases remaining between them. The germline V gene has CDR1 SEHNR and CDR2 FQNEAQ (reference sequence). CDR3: CASSLILDTQYF. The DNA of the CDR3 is TGTGCCAGCAGCTTAATTCTGGATACGCAGTATTTT.

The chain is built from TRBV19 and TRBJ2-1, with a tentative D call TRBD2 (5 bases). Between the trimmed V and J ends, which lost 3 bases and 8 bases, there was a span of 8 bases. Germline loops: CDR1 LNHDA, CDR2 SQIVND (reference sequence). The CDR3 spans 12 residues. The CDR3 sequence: CASSIVGDEQFF. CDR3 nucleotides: TGTGCCAGTAGTATCGTCGGGGATGAGCAGTTCTTC.